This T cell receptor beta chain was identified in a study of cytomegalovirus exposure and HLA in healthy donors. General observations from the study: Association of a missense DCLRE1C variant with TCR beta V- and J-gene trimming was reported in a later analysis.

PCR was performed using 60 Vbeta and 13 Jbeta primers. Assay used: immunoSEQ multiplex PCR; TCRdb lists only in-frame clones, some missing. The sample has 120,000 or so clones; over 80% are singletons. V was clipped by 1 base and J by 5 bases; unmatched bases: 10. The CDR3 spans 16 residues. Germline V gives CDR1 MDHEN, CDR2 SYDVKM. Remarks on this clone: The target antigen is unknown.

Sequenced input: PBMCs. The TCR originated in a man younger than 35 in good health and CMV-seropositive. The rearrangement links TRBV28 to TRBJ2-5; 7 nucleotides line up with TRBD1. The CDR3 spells CASSLFLGTGDETQYF. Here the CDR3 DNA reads TGTGCCAGCAGTTTATTTCTGGGAACAGGGGACGAGACCCAGTACTTC.